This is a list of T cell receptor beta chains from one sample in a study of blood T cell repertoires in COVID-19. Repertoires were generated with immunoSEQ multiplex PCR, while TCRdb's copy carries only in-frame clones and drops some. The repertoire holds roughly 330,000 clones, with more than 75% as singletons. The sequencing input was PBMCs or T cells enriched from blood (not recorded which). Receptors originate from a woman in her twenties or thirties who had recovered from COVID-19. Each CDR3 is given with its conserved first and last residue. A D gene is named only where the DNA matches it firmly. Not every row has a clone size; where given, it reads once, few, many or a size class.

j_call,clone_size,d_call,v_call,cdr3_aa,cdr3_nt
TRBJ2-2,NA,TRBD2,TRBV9,CASSVASGGNTGELFF,TGTGCCAGCAGCGTAGCCAGCGGGGGGAACACCGGGGAGCTGTTTTTT
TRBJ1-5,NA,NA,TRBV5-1,CASSLPTDQPQHF,TGCGCCAGCAGCTTGCCCACAGATCAGCCCCAGCATTTT
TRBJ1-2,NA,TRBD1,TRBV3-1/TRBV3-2,CASSNRDRGHYGYTF,TGTGCCAGCAGTAACCGGGACAGGGGGCACTATGGCTACACCTTC
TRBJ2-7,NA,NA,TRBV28,CASSFQGTLSYEQYF,TGTGCCAGCAGTTTCCAGGGTACCCTCTCCTACGAGCAGTACTTC
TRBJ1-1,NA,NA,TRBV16,CASSQSSGGLRTEAFF,TGTGCCAGCAGCCAATCTTCGGGGGGGCTGAGAACTGAAGCTTTCTTT
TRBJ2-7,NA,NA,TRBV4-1,CASSQEGLLYEQYF,TGCGCCAGCAGCCAAGAAGGACTGCTATACGAGCAGTACTTC
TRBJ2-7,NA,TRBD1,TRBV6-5,CASGQGAHEQYF,TGTGCCAGCGGACAGGGGGCGCACGAGCAGTACTTC
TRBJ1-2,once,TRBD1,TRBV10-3,CAISESGDRYGYTF,TGTGCCATCAGTGAGTCCGGGGACAGATATGGCTACACCTTC
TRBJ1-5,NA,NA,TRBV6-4,CASSDEGNQPQHF,TGTGCCAGCAGTGACGAGGGCAATCAGCCCCAGCATTTT
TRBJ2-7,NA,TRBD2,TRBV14,CASSNRTSGSYEQYF,TGTGCCAGCAGCAACCGGACTAGCGGGAGCTACGAGCAGTACTTC
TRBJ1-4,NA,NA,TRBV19,CASMGLNNEKLFF,TGTGCCAGCATGGGCCTGAATAATGAAAAACTGTTTTTT
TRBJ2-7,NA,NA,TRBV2,CASRPTRYEQYF,TGTGCCAGCAGACCAACCCGGTACGAGCAGTACTTC
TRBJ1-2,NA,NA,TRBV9,CASSRLLANTGIYGYTF,TGTGCCAGCAGCCGACTGTTAGCCAATACAGGGATCTATGGCTACACCTTC
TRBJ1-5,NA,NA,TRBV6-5,CASSYRGLSGPQHF,TGTGCCAGCAGTTACAGGGGACTCTCGGGGCCCCAGCATTTT
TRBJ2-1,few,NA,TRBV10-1,CASSDALILENNEQFF,TGCGCCAGCAGTGACGCCCTAATACTCGAAAACAATGAGCAGTTCTTC
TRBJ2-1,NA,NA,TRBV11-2,CASSSELVVQLEQFF,TGTGCCAGCAGCTCGGAACTAGTCGTGCAACTGGAGCAGTTCTTC
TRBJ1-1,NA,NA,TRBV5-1,CASSLTAGRAEAFF,TGCGCCAGCAGCTTGACGGCGGGACGGGCTGAAGCTTTCTTT
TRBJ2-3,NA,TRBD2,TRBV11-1,CASSFSSGGAHTQYF,TGTGCCAGCAGCTTTTCTAGCGGGGGGGCTCATACGCAGTATTTT
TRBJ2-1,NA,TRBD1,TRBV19,CASSLLGQSGKFF,TGTGCCAGTAGTCTTCTGGGACAGTCCGGGAAGTTCTTC
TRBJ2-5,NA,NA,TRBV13,CASSSLQGMRETQYF,TGTGCCAGCAGCTCCTTACAGGGTATGAGGGAGACCCAGTACTTC
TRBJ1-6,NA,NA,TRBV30,CAWSVLAETLHF,TGTGCCTGGAGTGTACTAGCAGAGACCCTCCACTTT
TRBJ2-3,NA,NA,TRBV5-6,CASSLAQGTVDTQYF,TGTGCCAGCAGCTTGGCCCAGGGAACTGTAGATACGCAGTATTTT
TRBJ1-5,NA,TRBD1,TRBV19,CASSIDYAGTGNLEPQHF,TGTGCCAGTAGTATAGATTACGCCGGGACAGGGAATTTGGAGCCCCAGCATTTT
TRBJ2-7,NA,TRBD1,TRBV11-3,CASSNRGSYEQYF,TGTGCCAGCAGCAACAGGGGGTCCTACGAGCAGTACTTC
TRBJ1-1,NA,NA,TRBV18,CASSPQGSLNTEAFF,TGTGCCAGCTCACCCCAGGGCAGCCTGAACACTGAAGCTTTCTTT
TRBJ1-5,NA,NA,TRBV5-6,CASSLLGQGHQPQHF,TGTGCCAGCAGCTTGCTCGGGCAGGGCCATCAGCCCCAGCATTTT
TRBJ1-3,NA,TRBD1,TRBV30,CAWSGTGRNTIYF,TGTGCCTGGAGTGGGACAGGCAGAAACACCATATATTTT
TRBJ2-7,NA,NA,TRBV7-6,CASSFSSRYEQYF,TGTGCCAGCAGCTTCTCGAGCCGCTACGAGCAGTACTTC
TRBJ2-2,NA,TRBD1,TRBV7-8,CANPGGSDTGELFF,TGTGCCAACCCAGGGGGCTCGGACACCGGGGAGCTGTTTTTT
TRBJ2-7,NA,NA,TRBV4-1,CASSQEQHRGYEQYF,TGCGCCAGCAGCCAAGAACAGCATAGGGGCTACGAGCAGTACTTC
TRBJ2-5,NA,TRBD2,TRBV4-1,CASSLAGVQETQYF,TGCGCCAGCAGCCTAGCGGGGGTCCAAGAGACCCAGTACTTC
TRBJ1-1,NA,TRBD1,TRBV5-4,CASSWTGDTEAFF,TGTGCCAGCAGCTGGACAGGGGACACTGAAGCTTTCTTT
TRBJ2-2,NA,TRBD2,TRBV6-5,CASATSGGAGELFF,TGTGCCAGCGCGACTAGCGGGGGGGCCGGGGAGCTGTTTTTT
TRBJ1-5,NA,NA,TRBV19,CASTRGGDSNQPQHF,TGTGCCAGTACTCGCGGGGGGGATAGCAATCAGCCCCAGCATTTT
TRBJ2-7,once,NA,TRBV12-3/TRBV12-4,CASSPQGYEQYF,TGTGCCAGCAGCCCACAGGGCTACGAGCAGTACTTC
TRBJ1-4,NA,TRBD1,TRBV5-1,CASSLGTGVNEKLFF,TGCGCCAGCAGCTTGGGGACAGGGGTGAATGAAAAACTGTTTTTT
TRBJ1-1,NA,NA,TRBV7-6,CASSLDPMRAEAFF,TGTGCCAGCAGCTTAGACCCTATGCGGGCTGAAGCTTTCTTT
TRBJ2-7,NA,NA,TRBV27,CASSPSGRGGSYEQYF,TGTGCCAGCAGCCCTTCGGGCAGGGGAGGGTCCTACGAGCAGTACTTC
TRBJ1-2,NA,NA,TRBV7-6,CASSPAAGDYGYTF,TGTGCCAGCAGCCCGGCGGCAGGGGACTATGGCTACACCTTC
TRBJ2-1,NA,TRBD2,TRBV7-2,CASAFSGRGVYEQFF,TGTGCCAGCGCATTCTCTGGGCGGGGGGTCTATGAGCAGTTCTTC
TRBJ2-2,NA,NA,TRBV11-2,CASSLAHLEPGWDTGELFF,TGTGCCAGCAGCTTAGCTCATTTGGAGCCGGGGTGGGACACCGGGGAGCTGTTTTTT
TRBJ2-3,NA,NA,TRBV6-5,CASSRGAQDTQYF,TGTGCCAGCAGCCGGGGGGCGCAAGATACGCAGTATTTT
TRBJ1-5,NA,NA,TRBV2,CASSKTQVINQPQHF,TGTGCCAGCAGTAAAACTCAGGTGATCAATCAGCCCCAGCATTTT
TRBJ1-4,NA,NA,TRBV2,CASRQEGEKLFF,TGTGCCAGCAGACAGGAAGGAGAAAAACTGTTTTTT
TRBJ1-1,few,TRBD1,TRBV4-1,CASSQGQMNTEAFF,TGCGCCAGCAGCCAGGGACAGATGAACACTGAAGCTTTCTTT